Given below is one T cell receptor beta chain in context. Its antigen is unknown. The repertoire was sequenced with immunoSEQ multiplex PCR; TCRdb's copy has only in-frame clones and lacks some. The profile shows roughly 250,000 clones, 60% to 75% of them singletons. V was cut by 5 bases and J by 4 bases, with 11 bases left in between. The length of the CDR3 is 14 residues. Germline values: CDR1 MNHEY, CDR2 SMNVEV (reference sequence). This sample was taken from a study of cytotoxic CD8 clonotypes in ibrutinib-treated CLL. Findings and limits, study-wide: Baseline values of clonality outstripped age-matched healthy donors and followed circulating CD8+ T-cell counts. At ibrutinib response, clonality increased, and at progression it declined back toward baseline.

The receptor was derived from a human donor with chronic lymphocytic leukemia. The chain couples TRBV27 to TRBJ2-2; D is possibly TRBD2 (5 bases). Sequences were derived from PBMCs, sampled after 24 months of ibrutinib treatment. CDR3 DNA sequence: TGTGCCAGCAGTCCGGGGATGCTCACCGGGGAGCTGTTTTTT. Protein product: CASSPGMLTGELFF.